This T cell receptor beta chain came from a study of cytomegalovirus exposure and HLA in healthy donors. Whole-study results and caveats: A highly shared variant cluster was judged a likely technical artifact. A prior analysis recorded that most TCR beta V segments were productive about 90% or about 30% of the time. TCR beta V- and J-gene trimming was later associated with a missense DCLRE1C variant.

Worth noting for this clone: Antigen unknown.

With 60 Vbeta and 13 Jbeta primers, the PCR was carried out. Profiling relied on immunoSEQ multiplex PCR, and the TCRdb table lists in-frame clones only, not all of them. The data hold 95,000 to 120,000 clones, with about 64% observed a single time. The length of the CDR3 is 12 residues. The germline V and J ends were trimmed by 4 bases and 6 bases, with 8 bases remaining between them. Germline V lookup: CDR1 MNHEY, CDR2 SMNVEV (reference sequence). The clonotype was recovered from a man aged 18 to 30 in good health and CMV-seropositive. Sequenced input: PBMCs. This sequence joins TRBV27 and TRBJ2-3; D call uncertain. The CDR3 bases are TGTGCCAGCAGTTACAGTCCCGATACGCAGTATTTT. Amino acid sequence: CASSYSPDTQYF.